This paragraph reports one T cell receptor beta chain. The antigen is not known. Each TCR beta cDNA library carried unique molecular identifiers. cDNA molecules numbering roughly 0.5 million came from roughly 1 to 10 million T cells. TCRdb fed the PCR reads into MiXCR, producing one record per CDR3 protein. Among around 440,000 distinct CDR3 sequences listed, under 55% were seen once. These data originate in a study of post-analysis software for immune sequencing data. As for the study in general: The patients showed relapsing-remitting, secondary progressive and progressive-relapsing multiple sclerosis courses. Whole-study findings and limits: F measure showed strong co-clustering of same-batch samples. Several TRBV segments were more frequent in patients than controls; TRBV5-6, TRBV5-1 and TRBV20-1 belonged to this group.

This CDR3 comprises 16 residues. The germline V and J ends were trimmed by 3 bases and 8 bases, with 20 bases remaining between them. CDR1 is MNHEY and CDR2 is SMNVEV in the germline V gene (reference sequence). This sequence joins TRBV27 and TRBJ1-5; perhaps TRBD1 as D (6 bases). The TCR comes from a girl between 5 and 17 years old with multiple sclerosis. The sequencing sample was made of blood. CDR3 loop: CASSFLGRGGGEPQHF. CDR3 sequence (DNA): TGTGCCAGCAGTTTTTTAGGGAGAGGGGGGGGGGAGCCCCAGCATTTT.